The rows below give T cell receptor beta chains drawn from one sample of a study of shared clonotypes between healthy human individuals. The data were produced by immunoSEQ multiplex PCR, yet TCRdb's version contains in-frame clones alone and is incomplete. The repertoire holds about 490,000 clones, with less than 80% as singletons. What was sequenced was PBMCs. The receptors derive from a woman between 35 and 50 years old in good health. Some clones in this sample may be carry-over from other donors' samples. The CDR3 runs from the conserved cysteine through the conserved F or W. A D gene is named only where the DNA matches it firmly. Rows may omit the clone size; those that give it use once, few, many or a size class.

>TRBV6-1|-|TRBJ1-5|-
TGTGCCAGCAGGCAAGAGGGGTATGGCAATCAGCCCCAGCATTTT
CASRQEGYGNQPQHF
>TRBV4-2|TRBD2|TRBJ2-1|-
TGTGCCAGCAGCCCCCGACTAGCAGACAATGAGCAGTTCTTC
CASSPRLADNEQFF
>TRBV28|-|TRBJ2-3|-
TGTGCCAGCAGTTTCACTGTTCCCGGGGACGCAGGGGATACGCAGTATTTT
CASSFTVPGDAGDTQYF
>TRBV7-2|TRBD2|TRBJ2-5|-
TGTGCCAGCAGCTTAGGGGGACTAGTCGGCGAGACCCAGTACTTC
CASSLGGLVGETQYF
>TRBV10-3|-|TRBJ1-2|-
TGTGCCATCAGTGATAGGGAAGAAAATGGCTACACCTTC
CAISDREENGYTF
>TRBV28|TRBD1|TRBJ2-7|-
TGTGCCAGCACCTCCGTCGGGACAGCTTTCTCCTACGAGCAGTACTTC
CASTSVGTAFSYEQYF
>TRBV14|-|TRBJ1-2|few
TGTGCCAGCAGCCACAAGCGGGACTATGGCTACACCTTC
CASSHKRDYGYTF
>TRBV7-2|TRBD1|TRBJ1-1|-
TGTGCCAGCAGCCCCGCCCTGGCAGGGGGCACTGAAGCTTTCTTT
CASSPALAGGTEAFF
>TRBV10-1|TRBD1|TRBJ2-2|-
TGCGCCAGCAGGGGACAGGGAACCACCGGGGAGCTGTTTTTT
CASRGQGTTGELFF
>TRBV5-1|TRBD2|TRBJ2-3|-
TGCGCCAGCAGCTTTAGCGGGATGACGACAGATACGCAGTATTTT
CASSFSGMTTDTQYF
>TRBV10-3|TRBD1|TRBJ1-2|-
TGTGCCATCAGCCGGGACAGTTCTGACTATGGCTACACCTTC
CAISRDSSDYGYTF
>TRBV29-1|-|TRBJ1-2|once
TGCAGCGTTGGTACAAGCAGATCCTATGGCTACACCTTC
CSVGTSRSYGYTF
>TRBV7-2|-|TRBJ2-3|-
TGTGCCAGCAGCTTAGGTGTGCGGGAAGATACGCAGTATTTT
CASSLGVREDTQYF
>TRBV9|TRBD2|TRBJ2-7|few
TGTGCCAGCAGCGGACTAGCCCCCTACGAGCAGTACTTC
CASSGLAPYEQYF
>TRBV7-3|-|TRBJ2-1|-
TGTGCCAGCAGCTTAGGCTTGAACTACAATGAGCAGTTCTTC
CASSLGLNYNEQFF
>TRBV27|-|TRBJ2-2|-
TGTGCCAGCAGTTTTTCGAACACCGGGGAGCTGTTTTTT
CASSFSNTGELFF
>TRBV19|-|TRBJ1-2|-
TGTGCCAGTAGTTTTGCAGGGAATGGCTACACCTTC
CASSFAGNGYTF
>TRBV18|-|TRBJ2-1|-
TGTGCCAGCTCACCTGCATCATGGCCCGGCAATGAGCAGTTCTTC
CASSPASWPGNEQFF
>TRBV29-1|-|TRBJ2-2|-
TGCAGCGTTGAAGAGGGCGGGGACTTTATTAACACCGGGGAGCTGTTTTTT
CSVEEGGDFINTGELFF
>TRBV11-2|TRBD2|TRBJ2-5|-
TGTGCCAGCAGCAAGAGCGGGAGGGCCGGTGAGACCCAGTACTTC
CASSKSGRAGETQYF
>TRBV5-1|-|TRBJ2-7|-
TGCGCCAGCAGCTTGGAGGGGATCTCCTACGAGCAGTACTTC
CASSLEGISYEQYF
>TRBV7-9|TRBD1|TRBJ1-1|-
TGTGCCAGCACGCACATACAGGGGGGAGGGACTGAAGCTTTCTTT
CASTHIQGGGTEAFF